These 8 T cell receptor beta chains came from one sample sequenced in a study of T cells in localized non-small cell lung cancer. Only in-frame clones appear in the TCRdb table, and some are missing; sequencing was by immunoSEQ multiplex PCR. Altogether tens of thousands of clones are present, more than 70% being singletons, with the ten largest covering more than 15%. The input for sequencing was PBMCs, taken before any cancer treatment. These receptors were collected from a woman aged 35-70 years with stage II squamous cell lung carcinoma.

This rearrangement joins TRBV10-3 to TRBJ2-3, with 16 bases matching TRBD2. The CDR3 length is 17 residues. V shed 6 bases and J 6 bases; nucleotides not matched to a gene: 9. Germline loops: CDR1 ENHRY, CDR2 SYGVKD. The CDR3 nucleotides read TGTGCCATCAGATCCTCGGGACTAGCGGGAGGGGCCGATACGCAGTATTTT. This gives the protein CAIRSSGLAGGADTQYF.

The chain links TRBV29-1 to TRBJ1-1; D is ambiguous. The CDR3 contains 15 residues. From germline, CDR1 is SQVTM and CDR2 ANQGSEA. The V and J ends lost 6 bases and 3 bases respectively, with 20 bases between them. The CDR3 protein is CSVTGLVQRDTEAFF. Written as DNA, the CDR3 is TGCAGCGTGACTGGACTAGTACAAAGGGACACTGAAGCTTTCTTT.

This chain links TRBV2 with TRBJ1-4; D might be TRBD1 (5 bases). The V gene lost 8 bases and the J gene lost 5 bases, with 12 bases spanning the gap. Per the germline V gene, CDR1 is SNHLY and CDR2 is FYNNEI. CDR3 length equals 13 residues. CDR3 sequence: CASHRQINEKLFF. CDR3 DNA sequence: TGTGCCAGCCACAGACAGATAAATGAAAAACTGTTTTTT.

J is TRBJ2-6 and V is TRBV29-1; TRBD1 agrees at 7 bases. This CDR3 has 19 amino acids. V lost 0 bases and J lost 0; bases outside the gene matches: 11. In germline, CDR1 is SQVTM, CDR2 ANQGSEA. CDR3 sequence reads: CSVEERRGGPNSGANVLTF. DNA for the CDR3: TGCAGCGTTGAAGAACGGAGAGGGGGCCCAAACTCTGGGGCCAACGTCCTGACTTTC.

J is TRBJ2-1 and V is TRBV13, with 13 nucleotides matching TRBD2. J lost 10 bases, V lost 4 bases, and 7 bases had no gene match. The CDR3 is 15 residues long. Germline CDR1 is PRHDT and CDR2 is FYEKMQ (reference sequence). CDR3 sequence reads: CASSSTSGRASEQFF. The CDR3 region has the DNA TGTGCCAGCAGCTCAACTAGCGGGAGGGCCAGCGAGCAGTTCTTC. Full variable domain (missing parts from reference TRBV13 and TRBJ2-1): AAGVIQSPRHLIKEKRETATLKCYPIPRHDTVYWYQQGPGQDPQFLISFYEKMQSDKGSIPDRFSAQQFSDYHSELNMSSLELGDSALYFCASSSTSGRASEQFFGPGTRLTVL.

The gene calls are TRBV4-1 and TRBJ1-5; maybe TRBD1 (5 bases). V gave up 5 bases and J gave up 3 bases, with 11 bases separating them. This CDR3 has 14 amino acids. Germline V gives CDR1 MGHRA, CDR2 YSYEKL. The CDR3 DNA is TGCGCCAGCAGCTCGGGGGGTTACAATCAGCCCCAGCATTTT. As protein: CASSSGGYNQPQHF.

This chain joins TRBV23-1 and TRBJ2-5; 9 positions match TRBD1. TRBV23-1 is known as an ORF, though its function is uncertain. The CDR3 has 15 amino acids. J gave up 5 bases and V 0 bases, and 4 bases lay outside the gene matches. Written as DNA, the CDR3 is TGCGCCAGCAGTCAATCGGGGACAGGGTTGGAGACCCAGTACTTC. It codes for CASSQSGTGLETQYF.

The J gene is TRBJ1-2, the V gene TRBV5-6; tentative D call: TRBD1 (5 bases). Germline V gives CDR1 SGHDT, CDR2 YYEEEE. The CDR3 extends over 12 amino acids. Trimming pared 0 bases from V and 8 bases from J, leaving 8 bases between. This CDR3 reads CASSLGGDGYTF. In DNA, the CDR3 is TGTGCCAGCAGCTTGGGAGGGGACGGCTACACCTTC.